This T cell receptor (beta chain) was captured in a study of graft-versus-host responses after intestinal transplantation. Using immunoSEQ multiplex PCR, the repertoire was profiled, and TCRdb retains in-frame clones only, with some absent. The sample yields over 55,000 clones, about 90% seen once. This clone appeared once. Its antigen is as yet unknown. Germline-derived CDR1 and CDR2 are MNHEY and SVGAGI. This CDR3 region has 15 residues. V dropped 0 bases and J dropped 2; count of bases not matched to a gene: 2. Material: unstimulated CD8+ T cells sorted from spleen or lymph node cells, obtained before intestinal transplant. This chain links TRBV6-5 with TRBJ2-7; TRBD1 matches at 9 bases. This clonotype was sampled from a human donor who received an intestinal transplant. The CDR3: CASSYSGQGTYEQYF. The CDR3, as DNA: TGTGCCAGCAGTTACTCGGGACAGGGCACCTACGAGCAGTACTTC.